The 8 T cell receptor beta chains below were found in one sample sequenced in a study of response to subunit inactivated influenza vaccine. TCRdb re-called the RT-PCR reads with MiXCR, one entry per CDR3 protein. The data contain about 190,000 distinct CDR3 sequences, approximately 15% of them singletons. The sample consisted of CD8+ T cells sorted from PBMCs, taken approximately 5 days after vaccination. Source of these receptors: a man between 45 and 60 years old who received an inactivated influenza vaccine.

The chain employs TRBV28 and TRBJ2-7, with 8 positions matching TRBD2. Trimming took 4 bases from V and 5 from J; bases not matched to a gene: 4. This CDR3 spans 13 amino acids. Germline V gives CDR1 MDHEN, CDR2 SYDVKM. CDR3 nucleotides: TGTGCCAGCAGTTCGGGGGGGGTCCACGAGCAGTACTTC. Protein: CASSSGGVHEQYF.

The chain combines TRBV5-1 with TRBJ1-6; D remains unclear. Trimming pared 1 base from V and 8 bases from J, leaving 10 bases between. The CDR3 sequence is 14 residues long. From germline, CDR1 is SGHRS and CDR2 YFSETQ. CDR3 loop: CASSLSGLDSPLHF. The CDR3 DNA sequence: TGCGCCAGCAGCTTGAGCGGTTTGGATTCACCCCTCCACTTT.

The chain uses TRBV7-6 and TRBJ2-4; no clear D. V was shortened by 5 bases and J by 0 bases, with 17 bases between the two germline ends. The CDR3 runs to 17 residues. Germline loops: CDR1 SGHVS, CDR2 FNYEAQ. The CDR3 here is CASSPIDAPIAKNIQYF. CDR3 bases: TGTGCCAGCAGCCCGATCGACGCCCCTATAGCCAAAAACATTCAGTACTTC. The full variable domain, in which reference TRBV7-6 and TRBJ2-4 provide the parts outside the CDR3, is GAGVSQSPRYKVTKRGQDVALRCDPISGHVSLYWYRQALGQGPEFLTYFNYEAQQDKSGLPNDRFSAERPEGSISTLTIQRTEQRDSAMYRCASSPIDAPIAKNIQYFGAGTRLSVL.

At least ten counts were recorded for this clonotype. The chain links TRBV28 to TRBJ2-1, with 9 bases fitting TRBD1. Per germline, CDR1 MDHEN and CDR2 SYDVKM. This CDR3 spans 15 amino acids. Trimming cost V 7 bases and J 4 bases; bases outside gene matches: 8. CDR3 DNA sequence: TGTGCCAGCAAACCCACAGGGGGCGCTTACAATGAGCAGTTCTTC. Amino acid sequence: CASKPTGGAYNEQFF.

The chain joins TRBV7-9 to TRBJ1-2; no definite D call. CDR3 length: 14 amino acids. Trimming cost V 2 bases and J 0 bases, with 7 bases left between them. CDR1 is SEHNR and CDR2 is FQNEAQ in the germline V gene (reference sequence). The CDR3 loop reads CASSLNRANYGYTF. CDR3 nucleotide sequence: TGTGCCAGCAGCTTAAACAGAGCTAACTATGGCTACACCTTC.

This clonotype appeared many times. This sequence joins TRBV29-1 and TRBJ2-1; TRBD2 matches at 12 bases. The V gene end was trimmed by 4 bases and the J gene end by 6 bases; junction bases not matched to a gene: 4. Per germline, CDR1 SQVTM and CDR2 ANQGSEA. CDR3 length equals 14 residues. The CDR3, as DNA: TGCAGCGTTGGTCTAGCGGGAGGGGGCAATGAGCAGTTCTTC. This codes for CSVGLAGGGNEQFF.

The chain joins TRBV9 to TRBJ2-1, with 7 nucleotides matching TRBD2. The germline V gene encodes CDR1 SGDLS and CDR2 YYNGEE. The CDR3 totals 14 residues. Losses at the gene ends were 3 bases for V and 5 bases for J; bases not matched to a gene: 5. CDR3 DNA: TGTGCCAGCAGCGCGTCCGGGACTAACAATGAGCAGTTCTTC. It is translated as CASSASGTNNEQFF.

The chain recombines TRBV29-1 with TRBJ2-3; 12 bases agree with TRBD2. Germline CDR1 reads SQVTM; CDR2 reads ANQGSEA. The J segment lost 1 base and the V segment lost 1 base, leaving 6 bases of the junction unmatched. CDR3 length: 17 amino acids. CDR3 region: CSVEGSSGGAGTDTQYF. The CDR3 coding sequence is TGCAGCGTTGAAGGTTCTAGCGGGGGGGCTGGCACAGATACGCAGTATTTT.